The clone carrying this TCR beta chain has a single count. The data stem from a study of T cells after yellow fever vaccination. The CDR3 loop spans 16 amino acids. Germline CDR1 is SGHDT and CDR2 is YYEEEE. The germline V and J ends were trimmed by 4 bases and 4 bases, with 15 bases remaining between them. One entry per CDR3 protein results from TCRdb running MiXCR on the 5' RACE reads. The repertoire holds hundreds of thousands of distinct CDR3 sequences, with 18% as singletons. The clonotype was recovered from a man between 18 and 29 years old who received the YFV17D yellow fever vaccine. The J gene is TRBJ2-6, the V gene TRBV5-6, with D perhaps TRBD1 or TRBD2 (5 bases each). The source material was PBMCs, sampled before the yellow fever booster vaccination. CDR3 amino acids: CASSPAVGTGANVLTF. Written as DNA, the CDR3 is TGTGCCAGCAGCCCGGCGGTGGGGACCGGGGCCAACGTCCTGACTTTC.